This section outlines one T cell receptor beta chain sequence together with its context. Its antigen is unknown. The data stem from a study of Graves' ophthalmopathy and Graves' hyperthyroidism. Study results and limitations: This model predicted ophthalmopathy progression (sensitivity 70% to 71%, specificity approximately 77%). Clonotypes were expanded in thyroid at above 0.001 frequency, and most also appeared in blood.

Transcripts of RNA were the source for amplifying TCR beta CDR3 regions. An opening RT-PCR round employed HTBI primers and preceded a second-round multiplex PCR. Via MiXCR, TCRdb re-called the multiplex PCR reads, giving one row per CDR3 protein. The sample consists of more than 1,000,000 distinct CDR3 sequences, roughly 35% of them appearing once. Exclusion covered patients with other autoimmune diseases or uncontrolled infections (as well as pregnancy or lactation). CDR1 is SGHTS, CDR2 YDEGEE, per germline. The V and J ends lost 4 bases and 10 bases respectively, with 12 bases between them. The CDR3 is 12 amino acids.

The chain has TRBV5-8 and TRBJ1-5; D remains ambiguous. This receptor was identified in an adult man with Graves' hyperthyroidism. Sequences were obtained from peripheral blood or thyroid tissue (not recorded which). The CDR3, as DNA: TGTGCCAGCAGCCTAGGACTTATTCCCCAGCATTTT. Encoded protein: CASSLGLIPQHF.